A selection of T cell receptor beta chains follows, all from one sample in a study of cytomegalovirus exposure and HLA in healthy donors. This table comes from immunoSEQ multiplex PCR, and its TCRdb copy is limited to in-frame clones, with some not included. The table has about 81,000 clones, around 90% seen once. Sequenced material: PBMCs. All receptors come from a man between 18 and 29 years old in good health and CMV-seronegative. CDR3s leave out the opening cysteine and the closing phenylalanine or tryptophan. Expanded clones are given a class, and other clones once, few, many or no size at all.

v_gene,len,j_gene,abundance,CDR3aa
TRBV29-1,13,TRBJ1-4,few,SVDPEGLGRGKLF
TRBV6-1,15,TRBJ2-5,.,ASSDLGWTARQETQY
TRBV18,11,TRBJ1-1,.,ASSRTGNTEAF
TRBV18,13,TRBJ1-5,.,ASSPTPPGNQPQH
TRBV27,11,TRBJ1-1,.,ASSSPPYTGAF
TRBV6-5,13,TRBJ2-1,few,ASSYVGLAGNEQF
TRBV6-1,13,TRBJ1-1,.,ASSDQGTANTEAF
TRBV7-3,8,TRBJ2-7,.,ASNTYEQY
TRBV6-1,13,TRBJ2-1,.,ASQQTGGVFNEQF
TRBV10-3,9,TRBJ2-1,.,AIQKHNEQF
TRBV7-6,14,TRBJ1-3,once,ASSLEMGPTRDTIY
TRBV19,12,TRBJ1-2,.,ASTETGPNYGYT
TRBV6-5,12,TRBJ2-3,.,ASSLAGVADTQY
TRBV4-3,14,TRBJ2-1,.,ASSQDDAGGPNEQF
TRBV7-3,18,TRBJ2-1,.,ASSLTSERTSGISNNEQF
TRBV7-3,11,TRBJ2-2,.,ASSSPNTGELF
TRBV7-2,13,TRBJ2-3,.,ASSLVAGNTDTQY
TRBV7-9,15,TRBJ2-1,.,ASSFAGLAGGTNEQF
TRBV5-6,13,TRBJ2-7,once,ASSFAGTGESEQY
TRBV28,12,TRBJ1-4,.,ASSRAGGSEKLF
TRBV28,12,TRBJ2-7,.,ASKRGGSSYEQY
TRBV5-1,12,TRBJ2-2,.,ASSLYLRSGELF
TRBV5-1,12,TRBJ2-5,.,ASSRSGGRETQY
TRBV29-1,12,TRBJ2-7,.,SVVLQRTGYEQY